The 20 T cell receptor beta chains reported below all come from one sample, sequenced in a study of blood T cells in healthy people across ages. The use of a sample-barcoded 5' primer and a J-beta primer mix characterized a second PCR of roughly 6 to 11 cycles. TCRdb re-derived calls from the 5' RACE reads in MiXCR, one entry per CDR3 protein. The data contain roughly 1,800,000 distinct CDR3 sequences, around 48% of them singletons. The sample consisted of blood. Receptor source: a woman between 40 and 50 years old in good health.

The V and J genes are TRBV6-1 and TRBJ2-7; unclear D gene. The CDR3 consists of 15 residues. In germline, CDR1 is MNHNS, CDR2 SASEGT. The V and J ends lost 2 bases and 4 bases respectively, with 15 bases between them. The CDR3 spells CASSEPTAPGYEQYF. For the CDR3, the DNA is TGTGCCAGCAGTGAACCTACAGCGCCTGGGTACGAGCAGTACTTC.

DNA of the CDR3: TGTGCCAGCTCCCAAGCTTTTGGGGTCGAGCAGTACTTC. It is translated as CASSQAFGVEQYF. This chain links TRBV18 with TRBJ2-5; D unresolved. The closer fit of TRBJ2-7 to the DNA end suggests the J call may be wrong. The CDR3 loop spans 13 amino acids. The germline V gene has CDR1 KGHSH and CDR2 LQKENI.

This CDR3 is CASSQDPSGLDTGELFF. CDR3 nucleotides: TGTGCCAGCAGCCAAGATCCTAGCGGGTTAGACACCGGGGAGCTGTTTTTT. The V call is TRBV3-1, the J call TRBJ2-2; 8 bases agree with TRBD2. J lost 3 bases, V lost 0 bases, and 6 bases had no gene match. The CDR3 loop spans 17 amino acids. In germline, CDR1 is LGHDT, CDR2 YNNKEL (reference sequence).

The V and J genes are TRBV6-5 and TRBJ2-1; D call uncertain. Germline V gives CDR1 MNHEY, CDR2 SVGAGI. The CDR3 contains 14 residues. Trimming left V 1 base short and J 10 bases short, with 14 bases between. CDR3 bases: TGTGCCAGCAGTTACTTGCAGCAGGTTGGAGAGCAGTTCTTC. Its protein is CASSYLQQVGEQFF.

This clonotype was found a few times. The V and J genes are TRBV7-8 and TRBJ2-6; no reliable D call. This CDR3 has 19 amino acids. Germline CDR1 SGHVS, CDR2 FQNEAQ. The V end lost 3 bases, the J end lost 0 bases, and 18 bases lay between the germline ends. Here the CDR3 reads CASSFYGRTSSSGANVLTF. As DNA, the CDR3 is TGTGCCAGCAGCTTCTACGGACGTACATCCAGCTCTGGGGCCAACGTCCTGACTTTC.

The rearrangement links TRBV10-3 to TRBJ2-3; 16 bases are a match to TRBD2. Germline CDR1 ENHRY, CDR2 SYGVKD. The CDR3 runs to 18 residues. Trimming removed 7 bases from V and 2 bases from J; junction bases left unmatched: 9. CDR3 DNA sequence: TGTGCCATCAAAGGGACTAGCGGGGGGGCCAGGATCACAGATACGCAGTATTTT. Its protein product is CAIKGTSGGARITDTQYF.

The V call is TRBV7-3, the J call TRBJ2-1; 8 positions agree with TRBD2. This CDR3 is 15 amino acids long. The J segment lost 7 bases and the V segment lost 2 bases, leaving 7 bases of the junction unmatched. Germline V gene data show CDR1 as SGHTA and CDR2 as FQGTGA. CDR3 in DNA: TGTGCCAGCAGCTTAGAATCGGGGGGGCGGAATGAGCAGTTCTTC. It encodes CASSLESGGRNEQFF.

The chain carries TRBV4-2 and TRBJ1-1; no firm D call. V lost 1 base and J 8 bases, leaving 8 bases between the germline ends. The CDR3 runs to 12 residues. The germline gives CDR1 LGHNA, CDR2 YNFKEQ. The CDR3 here is CASSQGLEEAFF. CDR3 sequence (DNA): TGTGCCAGCAGCCAAGGCCTCGAGGAAGCTTTCTTT.

The chain employs TRBV6-6 and TRBJ1-5; 9 bases map to TRBD1. This CDR3 is 16 amino acids long. With 6 bases clipped from V and 3 bases from J, the junction kept 9 bases outside the gene matches. From germline, CDR1 is MNHNY and CDR2 SVGAGI (reference sequence). CDR3 nucleotide sequence: TGTGCCAGCAGACAAACGGACAGGGGCGACAATCAGCCCCAGCATTTT. Amino acid sequence: CASRQTDRGDNQPQHF.

This chain connects TRBV5-1 to TRBJ1-2; 9 nucleotides match TRBD1. V trimming: 4 bases; J trimming: 1 base; junction bases outside the gene matches: 8. Germline V gene sequence: CDR1 SGHRS, CDR2 YFSETQ. CDR3 length: 16 residues. The CDR3, as DNA: TGCGCCAGCAGCAAAACGGGACAGGGAATTAACTATGGCTACACCTTC. As protein: CASSKTGQGINYGYTF.

The rearrangement uses TRBV7-2 and TRBJ2-1; 9 positions agree with TRBD2. Germline CDR1 is SGHTA and CDR2 is FQGNSA. The trim removed 8 bases at V and 8 bases at J, leaving 10 bases unmatched. The CDR3 is 14 amino acids. CDR3 sequence (DNA): TGTGCCAGCCGGGGCGGGGGGGCGGTCGATGAGCAGTTCTTC. As protein: CASRGGGAVDEQFF.

The chain uses TRBV27 and TRBJ2-3; 8 bases fit TRBD2. Looked up from germline, CDR1 is MNHEY and CDR2 is SMNVEV (reference sequence). This CDR3 is built from 16 residues. After removal of 8 bases from V and 1 base from J, the junction contained 11 bases not matched to a gene. The CDR3 reads CASARGRLAGTDTQYF. CDR3 in DNA: TGTGCCAGCGCCCGCGGGAGGCTAGCGGGCACAGATACGCAGTATTTT.

This clonotype was found a few times. The V and J genes are TRBV4-1 and TRBJ2-5, with TRBD1 identical over 7 bases. The CDR3 contains 16 residues. The junction had 9 bases not matched to a gene; V was cut back by 3 bases and J by 2 bases. Germline V gene sequence: CDR1 MGHRA, CDR2 YSYEKL. CDR3 loop: CASSQDWTGLQETQYF. The CDR3 DNA sequence: TGCGCCAGCAGCCAGGATTGGACAGGCCTTCAAGAGACCCAGTACTTC.

The rearrangement uses TRBV6-6 and TRBJ1-6, with D unresolved. This CDR3 is built from 15 residues. Germline V gene sequence: CDR1 MNHNY, CDR2 SVGAGI (reference sequence). The ends were cut back, 3 bases at V and 5 bases at J, with 11 bases in the middle. The CDR3 region is CASSYVQQDNSPLHF. The CDR3 region has the DNA TGTGCCAGCAGTTATGTACAGCAAGATAATTCACCCCTCCACTTT.

The chain carries TRBV20-1 and TRBJ2-1; D gene ambiguous. The V end was cut by 5 bases, the J end by 4 bases, with 12 bases between. Germline assignment: CDR1 DFQATT and CDR2 SNEGSKA (reference sequence). The CDR3 length is 13 residues. CDR3 in amino acids: CSAPPSRYNEQFF. Here the CDR3 DNA reads TGCAGTGCTCCCCCGAGTCGATACAATGAGCAGTTCTTC.

The chain links TRBV6-5 to TRBJ2-7; tentatively, D is TRBD2 (5 bases). The CDR3 is 14 amino acids. Germline loops: CDR1 MNHEY, CDR2 SVGAGI. Trimming removed 6 bases from V and 7 bases from J, with 19 bases in between. The CDR3 sequence is CASRKPGINNEQYF. The CDR3 DNA is TGTGCCAGCAGGAAACCCGGGATTAACAATGAGCAGTACTTC.

The V gene is TRBV10-3, the J gene TRBJ1-2; maybe TRBD1 (5 bases). Germline V gene data show CDR1 as ENHRY and CDR2 as SYGVKD. V dropped 2 bases and J dropped 4 bases, with 11 bases sitting between them. This CDR3 is built from 14 residues. CDR3 loop: CAISETTQGYGYTF. In DNA, the CDR3 is TGTGCCATCAGTGAGACAACTCAGGGCTATGGCTACACCTTC.

The chain links TRBV5-1 to TRBJ1-2; the match to TRBD1 covers 8 bases. Germline CDR1 is SGHRS and CDR2 is YFSETQ. The V and J ends lost 4 bases and 8 bases, in that order; junction bases with no gene match: 13. This CDR3 has 15 residues. As DNA, the CDR3 is TGCGCCAGCAGCGGTACGGACAGGGAGGCTCGCGGCTACACCTTC. This translates into CASSGTDREARGYTF.

In its sample, this clonotype was seen a few times. V gene TRBV20-1 combines with J gene TRBJ2-5; no clear D. Deletions cut 3 bases from V and 2 bases from J, with 4 bases between. This CDR3 contains 11 residues. From germline, CDR1 is DFQATT and CDR2 SNEGSKA (reference sequence). The CDR3 sequence is CSASPQETQYF. In nucleotides, the CDR3 is TGCAGTGCTAGCCCTCAAGAGACCCAGTACTTC.

The chain joins TRBV25-1 to TRBJ1-2; tentative D call: TRBD1 (5 bases). This CDR3 spans 16 amino acids. The germline gives CDR1 MGHDK, CDR2 SYGVNS. The V and J ends lost 1 base and 2 bases respectively, with 14 bases between them. The CDR3 DNA follows: TGTGCCAGCAGTGAATTTGACTGGGGCCGCAACTATGGCTACACCTTC. Its protein product is CASSEFDWGRNYGYTF.